This TCR beta chain was documented in a study of blood T cell repertoires in COVID-19. Study at large: There were acute and convalescent COVID-19 samples, and they came from the United States, Italy and Spain. Nucleic acid was either cDNA or gDNA, and it came from T cells, B-cell-depleted T cells, or PBMCs.

The CDR3 consists of 15 residues. V lost 0 bases and J lost 9; bases outside the gene matches: 5. Germline V gene data show CDR1 as SGHRS and CDR2 as YFSETQ. In the authors' workflow: Quantification of nucleated cells was approximated via reference gene primer amplification. Clones were read by immunoSEQ multiplex PCR, and TCRdb kept only the in-frame ones, dropping some. That table furnishes V, J and clone size, whereas the DNA furnished D and trimming. The repertoire holds over 45,000 clones, with 81% as singletons. This chain uses TRBV5-1 with TRBJ2-1; TRBD2 aligns across 11 bases. The sequencing input was peripheral blood. The TCR sequence derives from a woman of 80 years or more with active or convalescent COVID-19. The CDR3 protein is CASSLDLAGGGEQFF. CDR3 in DNA: TGCGCCAGCAGCTTGGACCTAGCGGGGGGCGGTGAGCAGTTCTTC.